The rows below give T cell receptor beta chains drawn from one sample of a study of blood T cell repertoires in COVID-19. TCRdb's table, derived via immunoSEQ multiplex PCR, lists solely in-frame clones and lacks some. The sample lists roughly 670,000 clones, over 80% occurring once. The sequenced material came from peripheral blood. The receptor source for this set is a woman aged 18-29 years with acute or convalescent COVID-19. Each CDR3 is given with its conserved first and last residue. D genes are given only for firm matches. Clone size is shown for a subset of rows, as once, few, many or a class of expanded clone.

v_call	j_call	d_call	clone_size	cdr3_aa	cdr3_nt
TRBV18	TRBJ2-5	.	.	CASSPRTTFWETQYF	TGTGCCAGCTCACCGCGGACTACCTTTTGGGAGACCCAGTACTTC
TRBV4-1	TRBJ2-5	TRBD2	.	CASSRASGETQYF	TGCGCCAGCAGCCGGGCTAGCGGGGAGACCCAGTACTTC
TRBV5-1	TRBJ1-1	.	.	CASSLVQGTMNTEAFF	TGCGCCAGCAGCTTGGTTCAGGGGACGATGAACACTGAAGCTTTCTTT
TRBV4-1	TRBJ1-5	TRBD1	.	CASSHLDRGGIGQPQHF	TGCGCCAGCAGCCACCTCGACAGGGGAGGAATTGGTCAGCCCCAGCATTTT
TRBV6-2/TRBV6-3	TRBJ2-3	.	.	CASSYGTWRMGSDFTDTQYF	TGTGCCAGCAGTTACGGAACTTGGAGGATGGGGTCCGACTTCACAGATACGCAGTATTTT
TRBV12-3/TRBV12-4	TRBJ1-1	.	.	CASSFDTEAFF	TGTGCCAGCAGTTTCGACACTGAAGCTTTCTTT
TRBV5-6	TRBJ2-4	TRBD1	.	CASSAGTGVWGQYF	TGTGCCAGCAGCGCAGGGACAGGGGTCTGGGGCCAGTACTTC
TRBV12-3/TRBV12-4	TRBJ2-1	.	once	CASGRDSTITFF	TGTGCCAGCGGCAGGGACTCTACCATCACGTTCTTC
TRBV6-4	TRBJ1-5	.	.	CASSPDSGGNQPQHF	TGTGCCAGCAGTCCCGACTCGGGCGGGAATCAGCCCCAGCATTTT
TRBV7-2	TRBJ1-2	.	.	CASSTAGGTNYGYTF	TGTGCCAGCAGCACAGCGGGCGGTACTAACTATGGCTACACCTTC
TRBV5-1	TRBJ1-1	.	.	CASSSYFSLGRGTEAFF	TGCGCCAGCAGCTCCTACTTTTCGCTAGGTAGAGGCACTGAAGCTTTCTTT
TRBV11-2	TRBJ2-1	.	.	CASRSGSYNEQFF	TGTGCCAGCAGGAGCGGCTCCTACAATGAGCAGTTCTTC
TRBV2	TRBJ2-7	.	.	CASRIRGVYEQYF	TGTGCCAGCAGGATCAGGGGCGTGTACGAGCAGTACTTC
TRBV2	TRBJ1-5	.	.	CASLRSLENQPQHF	TGTGCCAGCCTCAGGTCCTTAGAGAATCAGCCCCAGCATTTT
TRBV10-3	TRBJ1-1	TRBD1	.	CAISGGQGSNTEAFF	TGTGCCATCAGTGGGGGACAGGGTTCTAACACTGAAGCTTTCTTT
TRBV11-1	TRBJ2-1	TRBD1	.	CASSLLTGGPYNEQFF	TGTGCCAGCAGCTTACTAACAGGGGGCCCCTACAATGAGCAGTTCTTC
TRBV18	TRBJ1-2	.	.	CASSPGQGPYGYTF	TGTGCCAGCTCACCGGGGCAGGGCCCCTATGGCTACACCTTC
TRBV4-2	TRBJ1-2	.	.	CASSQGGGQFNYGYTF	TGTGCCAGCAGCCAAGGGGGGGGCCAATTCAACTATGGCTACACCTTC
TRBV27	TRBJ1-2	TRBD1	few	CASSFFPGQTYGYTF	TGTGCCAGCAGTTTCTTCCCGGGACAGACCTATGGCTACACCTTC
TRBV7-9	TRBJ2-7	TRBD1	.	CASSSTGIYEQYF	TGTGCCAGCAGCTCGACAGGGATATACGAGCAGTACTTC
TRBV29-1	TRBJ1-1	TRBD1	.	CSVSGTGPLRAEAFF	TGCAGCGTCTCCGGGACAGGGCCTTTAAGGGCTGAAGCTTTCTTT
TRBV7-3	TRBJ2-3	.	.	CASSLTGRGTDTQYF	TGTGCCAGCAGCTTAACGGGGAGAGGGACAGATACGCAGTATTTT
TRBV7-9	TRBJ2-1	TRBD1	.	CASSINRGLEPYNEQFF	TGTGCCAGCAGTATAAACAGGGGGCTGGAACCTTACAATGAGCAGTTCTTC
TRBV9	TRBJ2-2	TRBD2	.	CASSVDLAGVNTGELFF	TGTGCCAGCAGCGTAGATCTGGCGGGGGTTAACACCGGGGAGCTGTTTTTT
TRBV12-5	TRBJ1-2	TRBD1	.	CASGLVPWTGGESGYGYTF	TGTGCTAGTGGTTTGGTACCCTGGACAGGGGGCGAGTCGGGCTATGGCTACACCTTC
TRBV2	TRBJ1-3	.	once	CASSASTAGNTIYF	TGTGCCAGCAGTGCCTCGACAGCTGGAAACACCATATATTTT
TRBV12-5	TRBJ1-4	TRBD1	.	CASGTWQGGEKLFF	TGTGCTAGTGGCACGTGGCAGGGGGGTGAAAAACTGTTTTTT
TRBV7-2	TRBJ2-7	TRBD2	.	CASSLGGAVSYEQYF	TGTGCCAGCAGTCTCGGGGGGGCGGTCTCCTACGAGCAGTACTTC
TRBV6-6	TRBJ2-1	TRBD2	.	CASRRSGLAEDNEQFF	TGTGCCAGCAGGCGATCGGGACTAGCGGAGGACAATGAGCAGTTCTTC
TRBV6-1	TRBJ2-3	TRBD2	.	CASSEGPGGYTDTQYF	TGTGCCAGCAGTGAAGGGCCGGGGGGATACACAGATACGCAGTATTTT
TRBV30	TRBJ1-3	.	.	CAWRQYTRSGNTIYF	TGTGCCTGGAGGCAATATACACGCTCTGGAAACACCATATATTTT
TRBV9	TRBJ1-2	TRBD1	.	CASSVVSGGLGYTF	TGTGCCAGCAGCGTAGTGTCAGGGGGATTGGGCTACACCTTC
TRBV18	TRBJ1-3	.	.	CASSPPDSDKTIYF	TGTGCCAGCTCACCACCGGACAGTGACAAAACCATATATTTT
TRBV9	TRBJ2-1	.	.	CASSVSGDYNEQFF	TGTGCCAGCAGCGTCTCGGGAGATTACAATGAGCAGTTCTTC
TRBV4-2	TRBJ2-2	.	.	CASSHNSGRLNTGELFF	TGTGCCAGCAGCCACAATTCAGGGCGGCTGAACACCGGGGAGCTGTTTTTT
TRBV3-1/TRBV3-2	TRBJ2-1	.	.	CASSQDSFYNEQFF	TGTGCCAGCAGCCAAGATTCCTTCTACAATGAGCAGTTCTTC
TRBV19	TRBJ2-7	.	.	CASRGPSSYEQYF	TGTGCCAGTAGGGGGCCGAGCTCCTACGAGCAGTACTTC
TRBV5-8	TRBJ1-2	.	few	CASSLGRIGLKYGYTF	TGTGCCAGCAGCTTGGGAAGGATAGGACTCAAGTATGGCTACACCTTC
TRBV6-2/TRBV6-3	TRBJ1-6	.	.	CASSYSKIDRWNGLNSPLHF	TGTGCCAGCAGTTACTCCAAGATCGACAGGTGGAATGGGCTGAATTCACCCCTCCACTTT
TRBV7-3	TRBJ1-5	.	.	CASSLRGGGQPQHF	TGTGCCAGCAGCCTACGCGGGGGTGGGCAGCCCCAGCATTTT
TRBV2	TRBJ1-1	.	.	CASSEASVAPEAFF	TGTGCCAGCAGTGAGGCCAGTGTTGCTCCTGAAGCTTTCTTT
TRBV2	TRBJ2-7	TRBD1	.	CASSFGQVEQYF	TGTGCCAGCAGTTTTGGACAGGTCGAGCAGTACTTC
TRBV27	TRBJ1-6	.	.	CASTLFRDHNSPLHF	TGTGCCAGCACCCTGTTTCGAGATCATAATTCACCCCTCCACTTT
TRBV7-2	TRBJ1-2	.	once	CASSLGAWGHQYGYTF	TGTGCCAGCAGCTTAGGGGCTTGGGGACATCAGTATGGCTACACCTTC
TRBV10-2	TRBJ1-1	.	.	CASGRQMNTEAFF	TGCGCCAGCGGCCGACAGATGAACACTGAAGCTTTCTTT
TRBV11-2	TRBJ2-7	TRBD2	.	CASSSGTSGGLEQYF	TGTGCCAGCAGCTCCGGGACTAGCGGGGGTCTCGAGCAGTACTTC
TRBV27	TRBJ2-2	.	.	CASSLLRYRDPGTGELFF	TGTGCCAGCAGTTTATTGCGGTACAGGGACCCTGGCACCGGGGAGCTGTTTTTT
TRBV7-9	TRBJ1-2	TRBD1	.	CASSFPGTGKGYTF	TGTGCCAGCAGCTTTCCCGGGACAGGGAAAGGCTACACCTTC
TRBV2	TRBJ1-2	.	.	CASSGQALNGYTF	TGTGCCAGCAGTGGGCAAGCGTTGAATGGCTACACCTTC
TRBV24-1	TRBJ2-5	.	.	CATSGNRVAQETQYF	TGTGCCACCAGTGGGAACAGGGTCGCCCAAGAGACCCAGTACTTC
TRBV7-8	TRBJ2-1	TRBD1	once	CASSLVRGQDEQFF	TGTGCCAGCAGCTTAGTCCGAGGACAGGATGAGCAGTTCTTC
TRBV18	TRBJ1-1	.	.	CASSPTQGATEAFF	TGTGCCAGCTCACCAACACAGGGTGCGACTGAAGCTTTCTTT
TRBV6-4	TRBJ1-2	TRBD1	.	CASSASGGQGPGGYTF	TGTGCCAGCAGTGCCTCCGGGGGACAGGGACCTGGAGGCTACACCTTC
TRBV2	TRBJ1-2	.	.	CASSDGGYGYTF	TGTGCCAGCAGTGACGGGGGCTATGGCTACACCTTC
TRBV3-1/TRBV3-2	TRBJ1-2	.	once	CASSRGGIDYGYTF	TGTGCCAGCAGCCGGGGAGGCATCGACTATGGCTACACCTTC
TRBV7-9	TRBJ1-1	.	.	CASRVQGLNTEAFF	TGTGCCAGCAGGGTTCAGGGTTTGAACACTGAAGCTTTCTTT
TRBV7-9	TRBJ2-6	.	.	CASRAQVVEGANVLTF	TGTGCCAGCAGAGCACAGGTTGTGGAAGGGGCCAACGTCCTGACTTTC